The 29 T cell receptor beta chains in this list originate from one sample, sequenced in a study of T-cell reconstitution after alpha-beta-depleted transplantation in children. Molecular barcoding with unique molecular identifiers was used for the TCRbeta library. MiXCR, run by TCRdb on the PCR reads, gives a single entry per CDR3 protein. Of about 980,000 distinct CDR3 sequences detected, around 30% appear once; the ten largest clones hold about 28%. The sample consisted of PBMCs, mostly from graft donor cells, taken 360 days after TCRalphabeta/CD19-depleted stem cell transplant. These receptors came from a boy younger than two who had a stem cell transplant for SCID, so the T cells may come from the graft donor.

Only a few counts were recorded for this clonotype. V and J are TRBV10-3 and TRBJ2-3; 7 nucleotides align to TRBD1. Germline V gene lookup returns CDR1 ENHRY and CDR2 SYGVKD. V shed 11 bases, J shed 4 bases, and the junction held 12 bases outside the gene matches. The CDR3 extends over 14 amino acids. CDR3 residues: CAVRDSLRSDTQYF. CDR3 sequence (DNA): TGTGCCGTTCGGGACAGCCTCAGGTCAGATACGCAGTATTTT.

Only a few counts were recorded for this clonotype. The chain couples TRBV12-3 or TRBV12-4 to TRBJ1-2; tentative D call: TRBD1 (5 bases). This CDR3 is 11 amino acids long. The V end lost 5 bases, the J end lost 13 bases, and 14 bases lay between the germline ends. Here the CDR3 DNA reads TGTGCCAGCAGTGACCCCGGGACCGTCACCTTC. It encodes CASSDPGTVTF.

On this clonotype itself: A much larger clone is a single base away; this may be a read error. The rearrangement links TRBV27 to TRBJ2-1, with D perhaps matching TRBD1 or TRBD2 (5 bases each). This CDR3 comprises 14 residues. The germline CDR1 and CDR2 sequences are MNHEY and SMNVEV (reference sequence). In DNA form, the CDR3 reads TGTCCCAGCAAGGTCCTTTTAAGGGGACATGAGCAGTTCTTC. It yields the protein CPSKVLLRGHEQFF.

The V and J genes are TRBV12-3 or TRBV12-4 and TRBJ2-3, with D hard to call. V was pared by 6 bases and J by 8 bases, with 6 bases between. The CDR3 spans 10 residues. The CDR3 loop is CASSLATQYF. The CDR3 region has the DNA TGTGCCAGCAGCCTCGCTACGCAGTATTTT.

The chain uses TRBV15 and TRBJ2-1; TRBD1 agrees at 9 bases. Losses at the gene ends were 6 bases for V and 4 bases for J; bases not matched to a gene: 7. The germline V gene has CDR1 LNHNV and CDR2 YYDKDF (reference sequence). CDR3 length: 15 residues. The CDR3 region has the DNA TGTGCCACCAGTCCGGACAGGGGCAGATACAATGAGCAGTTCTTC. Translated: CATSPDRGRYNEQFF.

In its sample, this clonotype was seen a few times. CDR3 residues: CSALWRQGVTAGGYNEQFF. In DNA, the CDR3 is TGCAGCGCCCTATGGAGACAGGGGGTTACAGCGGGGGGTTACAATGAGCAGTTCTTC. This chain joins TRBV29-1 and TRBJ2-1; D is possibly TRBD1 or TRBD2 (9 bases each). Trimming pared 7 bases from V and 4 bases from J, leaving 32 bases between. CDR1 is SQVTM, CDR2 ANQGSEA, per germline. The CDR3 spans 19 residues.

This clonotype appeared once. The V gene is TRBV7-2, the J gene TRBJ1-2, with D unresolved. Germline V gives CDR1 SGHTA, CDR2 FQGNSA. CDR3 length: 14 residues. Trimming removed 1 base from V and 2 bases from J, with 8 bases in between. The CDR3 DNA reads as TGTGCCAGCAGCTTAGTAACAGTAAACTATGGCTACACCTTC. This codes for CASSLVTVNYGYTF.

The sample holds many counts of this clonotype. The chain is built from TRBV6-1 and TRBJ2-5, with 7 bases matching TRBD2. J gave up 5 bases and V 6 bases, and 6 bases lay outside the gene matches. Germline V gene data show CDR1 as MNHNS and CDR2 as SASEGT. The CDR3 is 13 amino acids. CDR3 loop: CASSRGGAETQYF. The CDR3 DNA reads TGTGCCAGCAGCCGCGGGGGAGCGGAGACCCAGTACTTC.

This chain's CDR3 is CASSYLAGGRDEQFF. DNA of the CDR3: TGTGCCAGCAGTTACTTGGCGGGGGGCCGGGATGAGCAGTTCTTC. The J gene is TRBJ2-1, the V gene TRBV6-5; 8 bases match TRBD2. The CDR3 is 15 amino acids. J lost 8 bases, V lost 1 base, and 7 bases had no gene match. Germline loops: CDR1 MNHEY, CDR2 SVGAGI.

There are a few counts of this clonotype. V and J are TRBV20-1 and TRBJ2-7, with D possibly matching TRBD2 (7 bases). The ends were cut back, 1 base at V and 2 bases at J, with 12 bases in the middle. The germline CDR1 and CDR2 sequences are DFQATT and SNEGSKA (reference sequence). The CDR3 loop spans 14 amino acids. For the CDR3, the DNA is TGCAGTGCTAGAGGGGGGGGCCCCACCTACGAGCAGTACTTC. Translating gives CSARGGGPTYEQYF.

This clonotype was seen a handful of times. The chain carries TRBV5-1 and TRBJ2-5, with D perhaps matching TRBD1 or TRBD2 (5 bases each). Per germline, CDR1 SGHRS and CDR2 YFSETQ. Deletions cut 4 bases from V and 9 bases from J, with 16 bases between. This CDR3 spans 13 amino acids. The CDR3 sequence: CASSRGLPESQYF. CDR3 DNA sequence: TGCGCCAGCAGCCGGGGCCTCCCCGAGTCCCAGTACTTC.

The chain is built from TRBV5-6 and TRBJ1-1, with unresolved D. The ends were cut back, 4 bases at V and 6 bases at J, with 13 bases in the middle. CDR3 length equals 13 residues. Germline V gives CDR1 SGHDT, CDR2 YYEEEE. The CDR3 loop is CASSPDSRSEAFF. DNA of the CDR3: TGTGCCAGCAGCCCGGACTCCAGATCTGAAGCTTTCTTT.

V gene TRBV28 combines with J gene TRBJ1-1; D is possibly TRBD1 (6 bases). Germline values: CDR1 MDHEN, CDR2 SYDVKM. The CDR3 runs 15 residues. Trimming cost V 5 bases and J 2 bases, with 15 bases left between them. The CDR3 spells CASSTLTGRNTEAFF. CDR3 DNA: TGTGCCAGCAGTACTCTAACAGGGAGAAACACTGAAGCTTTCTTT.

The chain carries TRBV7-6 and TRBJ2-6, with 8 bases lining up with TRBD1. V was clipped by 2 bases and J by 0 bases; unmatched bases: 3. The CDR3 covers 17 residues. In germline, CDR1 is SGHVS, CDR2 FNYEAQ. The CDR3 loop reads CASSLRDRPSGANVLTF. In DNA, the CDR3 is TGTGCCAGCAGCTTACGGGACAGGCCCTCTGGGGCCAACGTCCTGACTTTC.

This clonotype has a handful of counts. CDR3 sequence: CASSLEQGQPNTEAFF. In DNA, the CDR3 is TGTGCCAGCAGCTTAGAGCAGGGACAGCCGAACACTGAAGCTTTCTTT. The chain joins TRBV7-8 to TRBJ1-1; 7 bases fit TRBD1. CDR3 size: 16 residues. The V gene end was trimmed by 1 base and the J gene end by 1 base; junction bases not matched to a gene: 6. CDR1 SGHVS and CDR2 FQNEAQ come from the germline V gene.

This chain uses TRBV2 with TRBJ1-4; D call uncertain. The V end lost 1 base, the J end lost 3 bases, and 9 bases lay between the germline ends. The CDR3 contains 15 residues. Germline V gives CDR1 SNHLY, CDR2 FYNNEI. Here the CDR3 DNA reads TGTGCCAGCAGTGAAGGAGGGTTATCTAATGAAAAACTGTTTTTT. Translation gives CASSEGGLSNEKLFF.

This clonotype was found a few times. V and J are TRBV12-3 or TRBV12-4 and TRBJ2-6; no reliable D call. The CDR3 extends over 18 amino acids. V lost 5 bases to trimming and J lost 2 bases, with 19 bases between them. CDR3 residues: CASSPLRVVGAGANVLTF. For the CDR3, the DNA is TGTGCCAGCAGTCCGCTTAGGGTGGTAGGAGCTGGGGCCAACGTCCTGACTTTC.

This clonotype has just a few counts. Here the CDR3 DNA reads TGCGCCAGCAGCAGGGGACTACAGAGCTCCTACAATGAGCAGTTCTTC. Residues: CASSRGLQSSYNEQFF. The chain links TRBV4-1 to TRBJ2-1, with TRBD2 identical over 7 bases. The CDR3 runs to 16 residues. Germline CDR1 reads MGHRA; CDR2 reads YSYEKL. J gave up 0 bases and V 5 bases, and 7 bases lay outside the gene matches.

The rearrangement uses TRBV12-3 or TRBV12-4 and TRBJ1-1; 7 positions match TRBD1. This CDR3 region has 16 residues. V dropped 2 bases and J dropped 4; count of bases not matched to a gene: 10. DNA of the CDR3: TGTGCCAGCAGTTTACGGACAGGTGCAGTGGGCACTGAAGCTTTCTTT. It specifies CASSLRTGAVGTEAFF.

This clonotype was recorded a few times. The chain employs TRBV5-1 and TRBJ2-2; tentatively, D is TRBD2 (5 bases). Germline loops: CDR1 SGHRS, CDR2 YFSETQ. This CDR3 is built from 15 residues. Trimming left V 7 bases short and J 5 bases short, with 18 bases between. The CDR3 DNA sequence: TGCGCCAGCGCTCCGGGCCTCTCGGGAACCGGGGAGCTGTTTTTT. This encodes CASAPGLSGTGELFF. Full variable domain (rest looked up from reference TRBV5-1 and TRBJ2-2): KAGVTQTPRYLIKTRGQQVTLSCSPISGHRSVSWYQQTPGQGLQFLFEYFSETQRNKGNFPGRFSGRQFSNSRSEMNVSTLELGDSALYLCASAPGLSGTGELFFGEGSRLTVL.

Only a few counts were recorded for this clonotype. This rearrangement joins TRBV4-1 to TRBJ1-5, with 7 bases aligning to TRBD1. CDR3 length equals 17 residues. The ends lost 4 bases at V and 6 bases at J; junction bases unmatched: 15. CDR1 MGHRA and CDR2 YSYEKL come from the germline V gene. The CDR3 is CASSPRQGSMVGQPQHF. CDR3 sequence (DNA): TGCGCCAGCAGCCCTAGACAGGGTAGTATGGTCGGTCAGCCCCAGCATTTT.

The genes are TRBV10-3 and TRBJ1-5, with a tentative D call TRBD1 (5 bases). Germline V gene lookup returns CDR1 ENHRY and CDR2 SYGVKD. CDR3 size: 15 residues. Trimming took off 3 bases at V and 6 bases at J, with 15 bases between the two ends. CDR3 region: CAISDREGRGQPQHF. The CDR3, as DNA: TGTGCCATCAGTGATCGAGAGGGGCGAGGTCAGCCCCAGCATTTT.

The genes are TRBV14 and TRBJ2-3, with TRBD1 as a possible D gene (6 bases). This CDR3 is built from 16 residues. With 0 bases removed from V and 8 bases from J, the gap between germline ends came to 18 bases. From germline, CDR1 is SGHDN and CDR2 FVKESK. The CDR3 DNA sequence: TGTGCCAGCAGCCAAGACAGGGGACACTCGCTAACTACGCAGTATTTT. Translation gives CASSQDRGHSLTTQYF.

The table lists this clonotype with many counts. The genes are TRBV5-6 and TRBJ1-2; D remains ambiguous. Germline V CDR1 and CDR2: SGHDT, YYEEEE. This CDR3 region has 15 residues. The V end lost 1 base, the J end lost 7 bases, and 17 bases lay between the germline ends. CDR3 DNA sequence: TGTGCCAGCAGCTTGCTCCGAGATATCACTGCTGGCTACACCTTC. This gives the protein CASSLLRDITAGYTF.

This clonotype was picked up a small number of times. This chain links TRBV15 with TRBJ2-2, with D uncertain. Germline V gene lookup returns CDR1 LNHNV and CDR2 YYDKDF (reference sequence). Trimming left V 1 base short and J 1 base short, with 4 bases between. The CDR3 has 14 amino acids. CDR3 bases: TGTGCCACCAGCAGAGTTGTGAACACCGGGGAGCTGTTTTTT. Residues: CATSRVVNTGELFF.

There are a few counts of this clonotype. This chain links TRBV7-8 with TRBJ1-1; D is perhaps TRBD1 (5 bases). Trimming removed 6 bases from V and 1 base from J, with 15 bases in between. The CDR3 spans 15 residues. Germline loops: CDR1 SGHVS, CDR2 FQNEAQ. In nucleotides, the CDR3 is TGTGCCAGCAGTCTAGGTTCGGGGACGAACACTGAAGCTTTCTTT. Translated, it gives CASSLGSGTNTEAFF.

The V and J genes are TRBV5-1 and TRBJ1-1, with D perhaps matching TRBD1 (5 bases). This CDR3 is 15 amino acids long. V shed 4 bases and J shed 4 bases, with 17 bases lying between them. Germline values: CDR1 SGHRS, CDR2 YFSETQ. The CDR3 here is CASSRLTRGTTEAFF. The CDR3 DNA follows: TGCGCCAGCAGCCGCCTTACCCGGGGGACCACTGAAGCTTTCTTT.

The sample holds one count of this clonotype. This chain joins TRBV5-1 and TRBJ2-3; D remains ambiguous. V lost 7 bases and J lost 0, with 12 bases in between. Germline CDR1 reads SGHRS; CDR2 reads YFSETQ. The CDR3 extends over 14 amino acids. The CDR3 here is CASESRPSTDTQYF. The DNA of the CDR3 is TGCGCCAGCGAAAGCAGGCCTAGCACAGATACGCAGTATTTT.

This clonotype has at least ten counts. This chain joins TRBV12-3 or TRBV12-4 and TRBJ2-3; D remains ambiguous. There are 13 residues in the CDR3. Trimming pared 6 bases from V and 0 bases from J, leaving 7 bases between. The CDR3 sequence is CASSPSSTDTQYF. The CDR3 bases are TGTGCCAGCAGCCCCTCTAGCACAGATACGCAGTATTTT.